Below are 9 T cell receptor beta chains sequenced from a single sample in a study of Graves' ophthalmopathy and Graves' hyperthyroidism. RNA transcripts were the template, and TCR beta CDR3 regions were amplified from them. RT-PCR was first run with HTBI primers, then multiplex PCR in a second round. TCRdb reprocessed the multiplex PCR reads with MiXCR, giving one entry per CDR3 protein. The sample has a few hundred thousand distinct CDR3 sequences; 17% are singletons. The sequencing sample was made of peripheral blood. The receptors shown here come from an adult man with Graves' ophthalmopathy.

The chain joins TRBV6-1 to TRBJ1-5; D perhaps matches TRBD1 (6 bases). V gave up 3 bases and J gave up 1 base, with 16 bases separating them. CDR1 is MNHNS and CDR2 is SASEGT in the germline V gene. CDR3 length: 17 amino acids. The CDR3 DNA follows: TGTGCCAGCAGTGACCACGCAAGGGGGGGGAGCAATCAGCCCCAGCATTTT. It codes for CASSDHARGGSNQPQHF.

The chain joins TRBV28 to TRBJ1-1, with no clear D. Germline CDR1 is MDHEN and CDR2 is SYDVKM. This CDR3 region has 13 residues. Between the trimmed V and J ends, which lost 5 bases and 7 bases, there was a span of 14 bases. The CDR3 DNA reads TGTGCCAGCAGTCCGGCCCCGGACCTTGAAGCTTTCTTT. It is translated as CASSPAPDLEAFF.

This clonotype was seen ten or more times. The chain employs TRBV7-2 and TRBJ2-3; D uncertain. In germline, CDR1 is SGHTA, CDR2 FQGNSA. V was shortened by 3 bases and J by 5 bases, with 6 bases between the two germline ends. The CDR3 is 12 residues long. In DNA form, the CDR3 reads TGTGCCAGCAGCTTTGGCAGAGATACGCAGTATTTT. It translates to CASSFGRDTQYF.

This clonotype was counted many times. The gene calls are TRBV28 and TRBJ1-1, with 10 bases fitting TRBD1. V trimming: 8 bases; J trimming: 4 bases; junction bases outside the gene matches: 4. Germline assignment: CDR1 MDHEN and CDR2 SYDVKM. This CDR3 comprises 13 residues. The CDR3 here is CASRDRGATEAFF. In DNA, the CDR3 is TGTGCCAGCCGGGACAGGGGTGCCACTGAAGCTTTCTTT.

This clonotype turned up a few times. The V call is TRBV7-2, the J call TRBJ1-1; TRBD1 agrees at 7 bases. The CDR3 is 14 residues long. The germline V gene encodes CDR1 SGHTA and CDR2 FQGNSA. V was pared by 8 bases and J by 4 bases, with 10 bases of the junction left unmatched. The CDR3 loop reads CASRADRRATEAFF. CDR3 DNA sequence: TGTGCCAGCCGAGCGGACAGGAGGGCCACTGAAGCTTTCTTT.

Regarding this clonotype: One junction end does not reproduce the germline sequence, and a read error may be involved. The chain uses TRBV30 and TRBJ1-2, with D unclear. The CDR3 extends over 13 amino acids. Germline CDR1 and CDR2: GTSNPN and SVGIG (reference sequence). The CDR3 here is CAWSITANYGYNF. CDR3 in DNA: TGTGCCTGGAGTATCACAGCTAACTATGGCTACAACTTC.

As to this clonotype: A much larger clone differs by one base, so this may be a read error. The chain is built from TRBV27 and TRBJ1-5; 12 bases map to TRBD1. The CDR3 sequence is 17 residues long. Germline loops: CDR1 MNHEY, CDR2 SMNVEV (reference sequence). The CDR3 loop is CASSPYTGTGGNQPQPF. The CDR3 region has the DNA TGTGCCAGCAGTCCCTACACCGGGACAGGGGGCAATCAGCCCCAGCCTTTT.

This clonotype showed up many times. The chain uses TRBV14 and TRBJ2-7; D remains unclear. Germline CDR1 reads SGHDN; CDR2 reads FVKESK. There are 14 residues in the CDR3. The V and J ends lost 2 bases and 5 bases respectively, with 13 bases between them. The CDR3 DNA reads TGTGCCAGCAGCCAATTAGGGAACGTTGACGAGCAGTACTTC. This sequence encodes CASSQLGNVDEQYF.

This clonotype was found many times. The chain links TRBV6-1 to TRBJ2-7; 7 nucleotides align to TRBD1. This CDR3 region has 14 residues. The J segment lost 5 bases and the V segment lost 6 bases, leaving 10 bases of the junction unmatched. Germline V gene sequence: CDR1 MNHNS, CDR2 SASEGT. The CDR3 is CASRAGGLANEQYF. CDR3 nucleotide sequence: TGTGCCAGCAGGGCAGGGGGTTTGGCCAACGAGCAGTACTTC.